This T cell receptor (beta chain) came from a study of T cells in Graves' hyperthyroidism and ophthalmopathy. RNA transcripts yielded amplified TCR beta CDR3 regions. RT-PCR in the first round (using the HTBI primer set) targeted the TCR CDR3. MiXCR was run by TCRdb on the multiplex PCR reads, yielding one entry per CDR3 protein. Here the sample spans 500,000 or so distinct CDR3 sequences, 15% to 20% being singletons. As concerns this clonotype: Its matching antigen is unknown.

V lost 1 base, J lost 6 bases, and 9 bases stayed unmatched. Germline assignment: CDR1 LNHDA and CDR2 SQIVND (reference sequence). There are 17 residues in the CDR3. The study left out patients who had uncontrolled infection, other autoimmune disease, pregnancy or lactation. Thyroid ultrasound, orbital computed tomography, clinical symptoms, and serum thyroxine and TRAb underpinned diagnoses. Points from the study as a whole: Stable hyperthyroidism was separated from ophthalmopathy by a model based on 13 V-J features. Clonotypes that were expanded in thyroid above 0.001 mostly appeared in blood too.

This TCR was sampled from a woman aged 18-29 years with Graves' ophthalmopathy. This rearrangement joins TRBV19 to TRBJ2-1; 10 nucleotides agree with TRBD1. Sequenced: blood. The CDR3 sequence is CASSIGPRGTGVNEQFF. CDR3 sequence (DNA): TGTGCCAGTAGTATAGGCCCCCGCGGGACAGGGGTCAATGAGCAGTTCTTC. The full variable domain, rest sourced from reference TRBV19 and TRBJ2-1, is DGGITQSPKYLFRKEGQNVTLSCEQNLNHDAMYWYRQDPGQGLRLIYYSQIVNDFQKGDIAEGYSVSREKKESFPLTVTSAQKNPTAFYLCASSIGPRGTGVNEQFFGPGTRLTVL.